The clone carrying this T cell receptor (beta chain) was seen more than once but under ten times. Its antigen is unidentified. The data belong to a study of response to subunit inactivated influenza vaccine. Trimming took 4 bases from V and 2 from J, leaving 17 bases between them. CDR1 is LGHDT, CDR2 YNNKEL, per germline (reference sequence). This CDR3 spans 16 amino acids. Study outcomes and limitations: The authors offered the suggestion that each seasonal influenza vaccination recruits few new T cells.

TCRdb re-derived calls from the RT-PCR reads in MiXCR, one entry per CDR3 protein. The data hold under 850,000 distinct CDR3 sequences, with approximately 17% observed a single time. The V gene is TRBV3-1, the J gene TRBJ2-5; D is unclear. The TCR comes from a man aged 45-65 years who received an inactivated influenza vaccine. Sequenced material: PBMCs from blood, taken around 5 days after vaccination. CDR3 nucleotides: TGTGCCAGCAGCCTGATTGCTTCGAGCGCACAAGAGACCCAGTACTTC. Protein sequence: CASSLIASSAQETQYF.